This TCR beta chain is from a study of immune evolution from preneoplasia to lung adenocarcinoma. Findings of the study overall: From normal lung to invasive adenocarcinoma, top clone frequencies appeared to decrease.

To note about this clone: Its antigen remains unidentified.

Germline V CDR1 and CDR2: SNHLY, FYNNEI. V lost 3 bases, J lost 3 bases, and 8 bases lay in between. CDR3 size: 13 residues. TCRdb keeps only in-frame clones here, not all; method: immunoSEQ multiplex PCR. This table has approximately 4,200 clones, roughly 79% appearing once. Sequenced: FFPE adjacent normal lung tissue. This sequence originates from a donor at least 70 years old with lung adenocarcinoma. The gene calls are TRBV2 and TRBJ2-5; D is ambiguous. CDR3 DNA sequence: TGTGCCAGCAGTGAGCGTAGGGAAGAGACCCAGTACTTC. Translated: CASSERREETQYF.